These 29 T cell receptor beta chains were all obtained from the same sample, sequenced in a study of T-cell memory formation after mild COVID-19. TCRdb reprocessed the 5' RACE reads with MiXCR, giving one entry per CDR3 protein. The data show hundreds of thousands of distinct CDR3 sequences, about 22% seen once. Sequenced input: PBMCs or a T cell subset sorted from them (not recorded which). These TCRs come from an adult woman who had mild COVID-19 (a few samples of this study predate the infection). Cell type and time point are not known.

The CDR3 DNA sequence: TGTGCCAGCAGCTCGGGTCGTCTTTCGAACACCGGGGAGCTGTTTTTT. This gives the protein CASSSGRLSNTGELFF. This chain joins TRBV7-2 and TRBJ2-2; D uncertain. Deletions cut 4 bases from V and 0 bases from J, with 12 bases between. CDR1 is SGHTA and CDR2 is FQGNSA in the germline V gene. The CDR3 extends over 16 amino acids.

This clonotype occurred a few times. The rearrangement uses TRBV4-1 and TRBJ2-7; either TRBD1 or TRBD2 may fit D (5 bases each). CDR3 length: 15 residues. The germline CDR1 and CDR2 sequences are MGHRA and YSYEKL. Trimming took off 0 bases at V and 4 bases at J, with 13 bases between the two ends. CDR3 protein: CASSQDWAGRYEQYF. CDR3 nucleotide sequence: TGCGCCAGCAGCCAAGATTGGGCAGGGAGATACGAGCAGTACTTC.

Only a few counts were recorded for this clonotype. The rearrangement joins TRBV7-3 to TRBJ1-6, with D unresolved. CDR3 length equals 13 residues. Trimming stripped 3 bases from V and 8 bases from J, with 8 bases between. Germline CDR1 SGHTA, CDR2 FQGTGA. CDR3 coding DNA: TGTGCCAGCAGCTTCAGTGTCGATTCACCCCTCCACTTT. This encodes CASSFSVDSPLHF.

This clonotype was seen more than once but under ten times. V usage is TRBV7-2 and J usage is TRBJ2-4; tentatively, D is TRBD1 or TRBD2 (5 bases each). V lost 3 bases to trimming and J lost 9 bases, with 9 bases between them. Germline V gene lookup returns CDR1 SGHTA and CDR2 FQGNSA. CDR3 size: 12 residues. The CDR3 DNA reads TGTGCCAGCAGCTTGGAGAGGGGCATTCAGTACTTC. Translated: CASSLERGIQYF.

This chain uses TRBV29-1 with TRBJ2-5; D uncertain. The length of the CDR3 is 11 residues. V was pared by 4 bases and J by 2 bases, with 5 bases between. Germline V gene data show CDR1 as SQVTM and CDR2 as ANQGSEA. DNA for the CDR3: TGCAGCGTTGGGCAGCAAGAGACCCAGTACTTC. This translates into CSVGQQETQYF. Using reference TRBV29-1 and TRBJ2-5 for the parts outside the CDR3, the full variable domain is SAVISQKPSRDICQRGTSLTIQCQVDSQVTMMFWYRQQPGQSLTLIATANQGSEATYESGFVIDKFPISRPNLTFSTLTVSNMSPEDSSIYLCSVGQQETQYFGPGTRLLVL.

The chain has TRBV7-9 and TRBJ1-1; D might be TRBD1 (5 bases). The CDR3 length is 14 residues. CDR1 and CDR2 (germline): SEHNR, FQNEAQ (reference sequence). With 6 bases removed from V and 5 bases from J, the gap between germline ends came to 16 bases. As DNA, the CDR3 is TGTGCCAGCAGTACCGGGGGAGTCCGGACTGAAGCTTTCTTT. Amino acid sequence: CASSTGGVRTEAFF.

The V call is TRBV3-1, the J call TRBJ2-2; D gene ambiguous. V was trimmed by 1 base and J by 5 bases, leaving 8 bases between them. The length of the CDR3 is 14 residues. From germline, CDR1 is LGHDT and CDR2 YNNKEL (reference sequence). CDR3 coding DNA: TGTGCCAGCAGCCAAGGATGGCTGACCGGGGAGCTGTTTTTT. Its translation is CASSQGWLTGELFF.

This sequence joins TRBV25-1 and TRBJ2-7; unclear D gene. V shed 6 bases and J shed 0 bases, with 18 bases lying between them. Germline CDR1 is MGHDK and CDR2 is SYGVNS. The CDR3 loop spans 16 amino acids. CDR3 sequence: CASSPKIASTSYEQYF. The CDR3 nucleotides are TGTGCCAGCAGCCCAAAGATCGCATCCACCTCCTACGAGCAGTACTTC.

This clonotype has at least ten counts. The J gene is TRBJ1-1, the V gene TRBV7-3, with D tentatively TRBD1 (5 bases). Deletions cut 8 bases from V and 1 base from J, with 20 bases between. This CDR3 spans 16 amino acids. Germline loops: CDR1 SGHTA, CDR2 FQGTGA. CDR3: CASSGMRIRWNTEAFF. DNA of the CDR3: TGTGCCAGCTCAGGGATGAGAATACGTTGGAACACTGAAGCTTTCTTT. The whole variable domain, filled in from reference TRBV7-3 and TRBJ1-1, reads GAGVSQTPSNKVTEKGKYVELRCDPISGHTALYWYRQSLGQGPEFLIYFQGTGAADDSGLPNDRFFAVRPEGSVSTLKIQRTERGDSAVYLCASSGMRIRWNTEAFFGQGTRLTVV.

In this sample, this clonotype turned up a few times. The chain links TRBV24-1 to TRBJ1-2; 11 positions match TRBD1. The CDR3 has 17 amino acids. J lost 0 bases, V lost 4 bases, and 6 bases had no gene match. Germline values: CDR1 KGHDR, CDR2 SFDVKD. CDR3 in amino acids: CATSEDGTGGPNYGYTF. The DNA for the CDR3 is TGTGCCACCAGTGAAGATGGGACAGGGGGGCCTAACTATGGCTACACCTTC.

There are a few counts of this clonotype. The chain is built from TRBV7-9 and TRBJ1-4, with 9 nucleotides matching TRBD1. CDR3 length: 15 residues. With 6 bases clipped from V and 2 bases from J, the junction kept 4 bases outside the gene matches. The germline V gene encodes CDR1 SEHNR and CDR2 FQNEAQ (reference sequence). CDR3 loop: CASSLTGGTNEKLFF. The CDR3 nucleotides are TGTGCCAGCAGTCTAACAGGGGGCACTAATGAAAAACTGTTTTTT.

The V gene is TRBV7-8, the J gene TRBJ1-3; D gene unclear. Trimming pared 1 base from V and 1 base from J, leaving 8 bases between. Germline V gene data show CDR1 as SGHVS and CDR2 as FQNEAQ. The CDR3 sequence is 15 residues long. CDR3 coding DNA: TGTGCCAGCAGCTTAGACGGGCAGTCTGGAAACACCATATATTTT. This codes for CASSLDGQSGNTIYF.

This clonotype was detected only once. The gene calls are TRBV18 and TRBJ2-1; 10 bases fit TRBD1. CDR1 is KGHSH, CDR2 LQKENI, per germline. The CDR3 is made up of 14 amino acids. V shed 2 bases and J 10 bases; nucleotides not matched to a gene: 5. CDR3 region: CASSPSTGGREQFF. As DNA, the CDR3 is TGTGCCAGCTCACCATCGACAGGGGGCCGGGAGCAGTTCTTC.

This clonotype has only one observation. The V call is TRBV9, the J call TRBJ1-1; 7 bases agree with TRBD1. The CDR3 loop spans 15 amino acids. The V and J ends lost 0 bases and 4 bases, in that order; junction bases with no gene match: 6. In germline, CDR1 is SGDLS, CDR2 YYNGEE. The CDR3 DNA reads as TGTGCCAGCAGCGTAGGTCAGGACAGGTCCACTGAAGCTTTCTTT. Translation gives CASSVGQDRSTEAFF.

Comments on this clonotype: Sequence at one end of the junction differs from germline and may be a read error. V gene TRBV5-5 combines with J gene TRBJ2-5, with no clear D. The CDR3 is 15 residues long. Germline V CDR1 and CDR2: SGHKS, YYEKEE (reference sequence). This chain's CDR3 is CASRFGQQILETQYF. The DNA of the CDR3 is TGTGCCAGCCGCTTTGGGCAGCAGATCCTGGAGACCCAGTACTTC.

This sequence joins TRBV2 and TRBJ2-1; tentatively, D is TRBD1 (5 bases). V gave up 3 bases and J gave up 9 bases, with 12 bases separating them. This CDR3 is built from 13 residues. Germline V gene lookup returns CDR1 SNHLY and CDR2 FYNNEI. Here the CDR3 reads CASSEGPFGEQFF. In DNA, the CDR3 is TGTGCCAGCAGTGAGGGGCCGTTCGGTGAGCAGTTCTTC. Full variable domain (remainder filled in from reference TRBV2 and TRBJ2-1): EPEVTQTPSHQVTQMGQEVILRCVPISNHLYFYWYRQILGQKVEFLVSFYNNEISEKSEIFDDQFSVERPDGSNFTLKIRSTKLEDSAMYFCASSEGPFGEQFFGPGTRLTVL.

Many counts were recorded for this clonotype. CDR3 coding DNA: TGTGCCAGCAGTTTAGCGCAGGGTGGAACTGAAGCTTTCTTT. Residues: CASSLAQGGTEAFF. The genes are TRBV12-3 or TRBV12-4 and TRBJ1-1; possibly TRBD1 for D (5 bases). CDR3 size: 14 residues. Trimming shortened V by 0 bases and J by 5 bases, and 10 bases separated the two germline ends.

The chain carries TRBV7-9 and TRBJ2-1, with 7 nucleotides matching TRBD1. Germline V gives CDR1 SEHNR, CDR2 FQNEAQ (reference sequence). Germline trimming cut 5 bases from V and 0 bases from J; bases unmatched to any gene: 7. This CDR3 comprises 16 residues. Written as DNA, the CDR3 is TGTGCCAGCAGCCGAAGACAGGGTCTCTCCTACAATGAGCAGTTCTTC. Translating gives CASSRRQGLSYNEQFF.

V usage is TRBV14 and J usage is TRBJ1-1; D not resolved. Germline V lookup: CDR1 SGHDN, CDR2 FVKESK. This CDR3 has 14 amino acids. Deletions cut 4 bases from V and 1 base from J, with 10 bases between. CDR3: CASSRANRNTEAFF. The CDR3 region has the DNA TGTGCCAGCAGCCGAGCAAACAGGAACACTGAAGCTTTCTTT.

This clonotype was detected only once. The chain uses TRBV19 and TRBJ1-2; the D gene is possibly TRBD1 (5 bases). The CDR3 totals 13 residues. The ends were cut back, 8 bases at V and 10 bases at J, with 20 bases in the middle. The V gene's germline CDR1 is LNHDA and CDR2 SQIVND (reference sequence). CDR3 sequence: CASRSQTREDYTF. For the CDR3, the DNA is TGTGCCAGTCGAAGTCAAACCAGGGAAGACTACACCTTC. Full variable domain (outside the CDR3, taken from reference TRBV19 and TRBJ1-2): DGGITQSPKYLFRKEGQNVTLSCEQNLNHDAMYWYRQDPGQGLRLIYYSQIVNDFQKGDIAEGYSVSREKKESFPLTVTSAQKNPTAFYLCASRSQTREDYTFGSGTRLTVV.

CDR3 amino acids: CASSPSQGAETQYF. The DNA of the CDR3 is TGTGCCAGCAGTCCTTCACAGGGGGCAGAGACCCAGTACTTC. V and J are TRBV6-5 and TRBJ2-5; 9 bases line up with TRBD1. The germline CDR1 and CDR2 sequences are MNHEY and SVGAGI. This CDR3 is 14 amino acids long. The ends lost 5 bases at V and 4 bases at J; junction bases unmatched: 5.

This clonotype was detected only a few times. The DNA for the CDR3 is TGTGCCAGCAGCCAAAATGATGAGAGGATCACTGAAGCTTTCTTT. It translates to CASSQNDERITEAFF. This chain links TRBV4-2 with TRBJ1-1; D is ambiguous. Germline CDR1 and CDR2: LGHNA and YNFKEQ. V was cut by 2 bases and J by 4 bases, with 14 bases left in between. This CDR3 is 15 amino acids long.

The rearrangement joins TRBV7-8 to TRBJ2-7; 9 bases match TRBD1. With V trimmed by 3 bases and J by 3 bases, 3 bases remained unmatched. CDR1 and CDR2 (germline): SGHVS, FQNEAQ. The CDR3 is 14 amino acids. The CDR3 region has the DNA TGTGCCAGCAGCTTCGGGACAGGGTTCTACGAGCAGTACTTC. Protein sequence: CASSFGTGFYEQYF.

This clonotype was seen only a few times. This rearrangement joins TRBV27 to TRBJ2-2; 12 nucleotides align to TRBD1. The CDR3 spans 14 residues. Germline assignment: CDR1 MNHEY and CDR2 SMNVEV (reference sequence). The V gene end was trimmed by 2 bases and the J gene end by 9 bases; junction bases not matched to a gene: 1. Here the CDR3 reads CASSLGTGGRELFF. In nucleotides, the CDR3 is TGTGCCAGCAGTTTAGGGACAGGGGGCCGGGAGCTGTTTTTT.

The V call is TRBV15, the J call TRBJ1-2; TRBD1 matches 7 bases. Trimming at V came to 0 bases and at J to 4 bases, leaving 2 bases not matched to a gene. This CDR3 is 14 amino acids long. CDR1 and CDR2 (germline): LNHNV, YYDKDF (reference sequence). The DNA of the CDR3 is TGTGCCACCAGCAGAGAGAACAGGGGCTATGGCTACACCTTC. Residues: CATSRENRGYGYTF. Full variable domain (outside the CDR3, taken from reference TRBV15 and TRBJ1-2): DAMVIQNPRYQVTQFGKPVTLSCSQTLNHNVMYWYQQKSSQAPKLLFHYYDKDFNNEADTPDNFQSRRPNTSFCFLDIRSPGLGDTAMYLCATSRENRGYGYTFGSGTRLTVV.

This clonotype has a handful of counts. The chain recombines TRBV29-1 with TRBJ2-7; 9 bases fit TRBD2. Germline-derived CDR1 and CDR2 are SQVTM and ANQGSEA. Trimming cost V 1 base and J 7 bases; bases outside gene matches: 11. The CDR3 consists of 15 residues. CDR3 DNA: TGCAGCGTTGAAGTGTGGGTAGCGGGAGAGGGGGAGCAGTACTTC. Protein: CSVEVWVAGEGEQYF.

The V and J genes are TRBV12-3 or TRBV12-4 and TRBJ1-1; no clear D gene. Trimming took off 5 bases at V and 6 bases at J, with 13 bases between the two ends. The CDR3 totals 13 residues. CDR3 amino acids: CASSLAGKAEAFF. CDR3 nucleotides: TGTGCCAGCAGTCTCGCAGGTAAAGCTGAAGCTTTCTTT.

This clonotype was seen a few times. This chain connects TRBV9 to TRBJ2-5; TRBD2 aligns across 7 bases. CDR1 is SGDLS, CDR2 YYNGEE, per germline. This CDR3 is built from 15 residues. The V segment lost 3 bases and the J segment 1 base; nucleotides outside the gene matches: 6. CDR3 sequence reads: CASSATTSLQETQYF. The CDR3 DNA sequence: TGTGCCAGCAGCGCCACGACTAGCCTCCAAGAGACCCAGTACTTC.

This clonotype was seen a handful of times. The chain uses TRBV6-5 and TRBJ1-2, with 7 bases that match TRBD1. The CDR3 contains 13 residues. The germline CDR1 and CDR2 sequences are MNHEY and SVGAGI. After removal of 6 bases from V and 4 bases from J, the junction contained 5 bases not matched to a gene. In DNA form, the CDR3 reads TGTGCCAGCAGCCAGGGACAGTTCTATGGCTACACCTTC. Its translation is CASSQGQFYGYTF.